This is a list of T cell receptor beta chains from one sample in a study of cytomegalovirus exposure and HLA in healthy donors. The repertoire was sequenced with immunoSEQ multiplex PCR; TCRdb's copy has only in-frame clones and lacks some. The sample consists of around 78,000 clones, roughly 84% of them appearing once. Source material: PBMCs. These receptors were collected from a woman in her forties or fifties in good health and CMV-seronegative. CDR3s include the opening cysteine and the closing phenylalanine or tryptophan. The D gene is left open where the match is weak. The size field is filled for only some rows; it gives once, few, many or a size class.

CDR3: CASSPSGQNEKLFF
DNA: TGTGCCAGTAGTCCATCGGGACAGAATGAAAAACTGTTTTTT
size: few
D: TRBD1
V: TRBV19
J: TRBJ1-4

CDR3: CASSQEIGYNEQFF
DNA: TGCGCCAGCAGCCAAGAGATCGGCTACAATGAGCAGTTCTTC
size: NA
D: NA
V: TRBV4-1
J: TRBJ2-1

CDR3: CAISGQGSGNQPQHF
DNA: TGTGCCATCAGCGGACAGGGGTCGGGCAATCAGCCCCAGCATTTT
size: NA
D: TRBD1
V: TRBV10-3
J: TRBJ1-5

CDR3: CASRVGQASTDTQYF
DNA: TGTGCCAGCAGGGTGGGCCAGGCTAGCACAGATACGCAGTATTTT
size: NA
D: NA
V: TRBV6-5
J: TRBJ2-3

CDR3: CASSYRLQSSTDTQYF
DNA: TGTGCCAGCAGTTACCGGTTACAGTCTAGCACAGATACGCAGTATTTT
size: NA
D: NA
V: TRBV6-5
J: TRBJ2-3

CDR3: CASSEGGGPSTDTQYF
DNA: TGTGCCAGCAGTGAAGGGGGAGGGCCAAGCACAGATACGCAGTATTTT
size: NA
D: TRBD2
V: TRBV2
J: TRBJ2-3

CDR3: CAINTGQSTEAFF
DNA: TGTGCCATCAACACAGGGCAGAGTACTGAAGCTTTCTTT
size: once
D: NA
V: TRBV10-3
J: TRBJ1-1

CDR3: CASSLEAGEETQYF
DNA: TGCGCCAGCAGCTTGGAAGCAGGGGAAGAGACCCAGTACTTC
size: NA
D: NA
V: TRBV5-1
J: TRBJ2-5

CDR3: CASSLMVDKLADRETQYF
DNA: TGTGCCAGCAGCTTAATGGTTGACAAACTAGCGGACCGAGAGACCCAGTACTTC
size: NA
D: TRBD2
V: TRBV5-4
J: TRBJ2-5

CDR3: CASNLRGGTEAFF
DNA: TGCGCCAGCAACCTCCGGGGTGGCACTGAAGCTTTCTTT
size: once
D: NA
V: TRBV5-1
J: TRBJ1-1

CDR3: CASSLQGPNEQYF
DNA: TGCGCCAGCAGCTTGCAGGGTCCGAACGAGCAGTACTTC
size: few
D: NA
V: TRBV5-1
J: TRBJ2-7